The rows below give T cell receptor beta chains drawn from one sample of a study of Ad26.COV2.S vaccination and SARS-CoV-2 variants. The data were produced by immunoSEQ multiplex PCR, yet TCRdb's version contains in-frame clones alone and is incomplete. Of approximately 400,000 clones in the sample, 92% were seen once. The sequencing used peripheral blood, collected after recovery from COVID-19. The receptors were gathered from a human donor who had recovered from COVID-19. Both conserved end residues are trimmed from each CDR3.

TRBJ2-7	TRBV5-6	ASSSLKGSYEQY
TRBJ1-5	TRBV12-3/TRBV12-4	ASSLGKQPQH
TRBJ2-5	TRBV10-3	AISETREGGSRTQY
TRBJ2-7	TRBV29-1	SGYDRAHEQY
TRBJ2-4	TRBV2	ASSEWQGKNIQY
TRBJ1-1	TRBV6-2/TRBV6-3	ASSWAPGQQNTEAF
TRBJ2-7	TRBV19	ASSTRGVGYYEQY
TRBJ2-7	TRBV6-5	ASTPGQGLGEQY
TRBJ1-5	TRBV5-1	ASSLGDIFGQPQH
TRBJ2-5	TRBV7-2	ASSFMGGQETQY
TRBJ2-7	TRBV6-1	ASSESWQSSYEQY
TRBJ1-1	TRBV4-1	ASSQSPGQAEAF
TRBJ1-1	TRBV10-3	AISGDRGHTEAF
TRBJ2-1	TRBV6-6	ASSYGSSGGLTQF
TRBJ2-3	TRBV5-1	ASSLTGGDTDTQY
TRBJ1-2	TRBV29-1	SVPRTAFRAGYT
TRBJ1-3	TRBV6-4	ASRFLRPY
TRBJ1-1	TRBV5-6	ASSLGQGITEAF
TRBJ2-3	TRBV9	ASSPRLAGPDTQY
TRBJ1-1	TRBV2	ASPGRRDTEAF
TRBJ2-7	TRBV15	ATSREFWDDEQY
TRBJ1-6	TRBV3-1/TRBV3-2	ASTWGTPSARSPLH
TRBJ2-1	TRBV18	ASSSNTGGTDEQF
TRBJ1-6	TRBV10-1	ASSEKRNSPLH
TRBJ1-1	TRBV27	ATRSGLGGAF
TRBJ1-3	TRBV6-1	ASSDTWSPGNTIY
TRBJ2-3	TRBV27	ASSYRTSGSTDTQY
TRBJ1-5	TRBV6-6	ASSYSGQASNQPQH